This is a list of T cell receptor beta chains from one sample in a study of CD8 T cells in ankylosing spondylitis. TCRdb called the 5' RACE reads again in MiXCR, with one record for every CDR3 protein. The sample consists of 250,000 to 350,000 distinct CDR3 sequences, less than 25% of them appearing once. The sample taken for sequencing was blood, either unsorted or a sorted T cell fraction (not recorded which). These receptors originate from a female donor with ankylosing spondylitis or in good health (not recorded which). Both conserved end residues are part of each CDR3. D genes are given only for firm matches. Rows may omit the clone size; those that give it use once, few, many or a size class.

>.|many|TRBJ2-4|TRBV29-1
TGCAGCGTGGCAGGCCCAGCCAAAAACATTCAGTACTTC
CSVAGPAKNIQYF
>TRBD2|.|TRBJ2-5|TRBV7-2
TGTGCCAGCAGCTCCTACTGGACTAGCGGGAGCGGAGAGACCCAGTACTTC
CASSSYWTSGSGETQYF
>.|many|TRBJ1-5|TRBV20-1
TGCAGTGCTAGTCCCGGGAATGGCAATCAGCCCCAGCATTTT
CSASPGNGNQPQHF
>.|few|TRBJ2-7|TRBV25-1
TGTGCCAGCAGTGACCCCAGGGTCGTGGGGGAGCAGTACTTC
CASSDPRVVGEQYF
>.|few|TRBJ2-7|TRBV20-1
TGCAGTGCTAGCGGGGAAACCTACGAGCAGTACTTC
CSASGETYEQYF
>.|few|TRBJ2-1|TRBV7-2
TGTGCCAGCAGCTTAGCTCCAAGGGGGGGTCAGTATGAGCAGTTCTTC
CASSLAPRGGQYEQFF
>.|.|TRBJ2-7|TRBV7-9
TGTGCCAGCAGCCCCACTAGCTTACACGAGCAGTACTTC
CASSPTSLHEQYF
>TRBD2|.|TRBJ2-3|TRBV20-1
TGCAGTGCCTTCTCTTTGACTAGCGGGAGGACAGATACGCAGTATTTT
CSAFSLTSGRTDTQYF
>TRBD2|few|TRBJ2-1|TRBV15
TGTGCCACCAGCAGGGGTCTAGCGGGATCCTACAATGAGCAGTTCTTC
CATSRGLAGSYNEQFF
>.|.|TRBJ1-2|TRBV20-1
TGCAGTGCTAGATCTTTTAAAGGGGCTGATGGCTACACCTTC
CSARSFKGADGYTF
>.|few|TRBJ2-2|TRBV20-1
TGCAGTGCCGATCTAGCGACGACCGGGGAGCTGTTTTTT
CSADLATTGELFF
>.|once|TRBJ2-1|TRBV10-3
TGTGCCATCACCCCCGACCTGGGTGAGCAGTTCTTC
CAITPDLGEQFF
>TRBD1|.|TRBJ1-4|TRBV18
TGTGCCAGCTCACTTGGACAGGCTGCAACTAATGAAAAACTGTTTTTT
CASSLGQAATNEKLFF
>.|.|TRBJ2-3|TRBV5-8
TGTGCCAGCAGCCCTAACCGGGGAACGTGGGGCACAGATACGCAGTATTTT
CASSPNRGTWGTDTQYF
>.|few|TRBJ1-1|TRBV12-3/TRBV12-4
TGTGCCAGCAGTTTAGGTATCCGGGACACTGAAGCTTTCTTT
CASSLGIRDTEAFF
>TRBD2|few|TRBJ2-1|TRBV20-1
TGCAGTGCTCCGCGACTAGCGGGAGGGCCCAATGAGCAGTTCTTC
CSAPRLAGGPNEQFF
>TRBD2|few|TRBJ2-3|TRBV20-1
TGCAGTGCTCGACTAGCGGCAGATACGCAGTATTTT
CSARLAADTQYF